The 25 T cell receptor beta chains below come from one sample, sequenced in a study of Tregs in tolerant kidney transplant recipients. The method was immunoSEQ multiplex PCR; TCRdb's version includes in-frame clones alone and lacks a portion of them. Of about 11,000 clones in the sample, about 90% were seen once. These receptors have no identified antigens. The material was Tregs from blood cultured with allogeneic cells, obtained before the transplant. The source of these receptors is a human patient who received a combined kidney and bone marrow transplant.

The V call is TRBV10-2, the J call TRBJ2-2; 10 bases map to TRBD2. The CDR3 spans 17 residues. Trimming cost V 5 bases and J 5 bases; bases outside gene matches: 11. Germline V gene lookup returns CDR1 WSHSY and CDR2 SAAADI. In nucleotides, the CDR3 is TGCGCCAGCAGTCCAACGCCGGGACTAGCGAGAACCGGGGAGCTGTTTTTT. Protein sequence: CASSPTPGLARTGELFF.

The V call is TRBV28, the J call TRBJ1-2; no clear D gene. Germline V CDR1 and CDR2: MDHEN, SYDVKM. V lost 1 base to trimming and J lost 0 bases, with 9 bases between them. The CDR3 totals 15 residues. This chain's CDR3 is CASSLYPRANYGYTF. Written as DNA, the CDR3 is TGTGCCAGCAGTTTATATCCCCGAGCTAACTATGGCTACACCTTC.

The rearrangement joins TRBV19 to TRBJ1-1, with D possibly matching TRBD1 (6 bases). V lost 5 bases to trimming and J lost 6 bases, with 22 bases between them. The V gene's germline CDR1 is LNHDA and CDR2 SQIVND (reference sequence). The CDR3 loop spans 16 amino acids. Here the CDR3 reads CASSGWWGTSNAEAFF. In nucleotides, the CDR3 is TGTGCCAGTAGTGGGTGGTGGGGGACATCTAACGCTGAAGCTTTCTTT.

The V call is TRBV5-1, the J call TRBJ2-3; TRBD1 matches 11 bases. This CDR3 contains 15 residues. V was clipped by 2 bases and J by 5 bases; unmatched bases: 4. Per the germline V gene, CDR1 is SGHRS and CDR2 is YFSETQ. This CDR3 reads CASSLRTGGIDTQYF. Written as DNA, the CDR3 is TGCGCCAGCAGCTTAAGGACAGGGGGCATAGATACGCAGTATTTT.

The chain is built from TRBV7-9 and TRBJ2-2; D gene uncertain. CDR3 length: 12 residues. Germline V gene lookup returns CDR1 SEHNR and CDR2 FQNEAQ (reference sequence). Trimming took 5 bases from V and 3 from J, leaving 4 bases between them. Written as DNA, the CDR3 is TGTGCCAGCAGCCTATACACCGGGGAGCTGTTTTTT. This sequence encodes CASSLYTGELFF.

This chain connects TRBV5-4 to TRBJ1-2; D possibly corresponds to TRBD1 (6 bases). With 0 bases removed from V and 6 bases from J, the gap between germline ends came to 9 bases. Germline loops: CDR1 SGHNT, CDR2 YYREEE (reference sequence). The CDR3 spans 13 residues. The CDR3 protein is CASSLAPGDGYTF. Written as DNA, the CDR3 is TGTGCCAGCAGCTTGGCCCCAGGGGATGGCTACACCTTC.

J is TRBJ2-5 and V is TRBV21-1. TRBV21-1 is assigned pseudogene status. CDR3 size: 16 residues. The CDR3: CASSKILPWGKETQYF. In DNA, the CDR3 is TGTGCCAGCAGCAAAATCTTGCCCTGGGGAAAAGAGACCCAGTACTTC.

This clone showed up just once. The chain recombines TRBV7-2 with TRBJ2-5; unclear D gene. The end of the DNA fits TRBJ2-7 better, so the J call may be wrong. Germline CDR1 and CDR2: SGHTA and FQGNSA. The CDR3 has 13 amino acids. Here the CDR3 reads CASSLLATYEQYF. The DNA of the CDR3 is TGTGCCAGCAGCTTATTGGCGACCTACGAGCAGTACTTC.

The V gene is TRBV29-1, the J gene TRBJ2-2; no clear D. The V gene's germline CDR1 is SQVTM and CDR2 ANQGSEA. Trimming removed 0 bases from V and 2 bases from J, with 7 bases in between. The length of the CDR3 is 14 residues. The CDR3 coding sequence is TGCAGCGTTGAAGATGCCCCCAACACCGGGGAGCTGTTTTTT. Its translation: CSVEDAPNTGELFF.

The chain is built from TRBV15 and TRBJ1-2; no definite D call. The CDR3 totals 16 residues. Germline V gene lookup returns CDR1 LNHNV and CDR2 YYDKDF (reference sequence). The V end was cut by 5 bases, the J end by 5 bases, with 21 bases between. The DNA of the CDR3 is TGTGCCACCAGCTCCCAAAGGGCAGGTGGTGGATATGGCTACACCTTC. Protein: CATSSQRAGGGYGYTF.

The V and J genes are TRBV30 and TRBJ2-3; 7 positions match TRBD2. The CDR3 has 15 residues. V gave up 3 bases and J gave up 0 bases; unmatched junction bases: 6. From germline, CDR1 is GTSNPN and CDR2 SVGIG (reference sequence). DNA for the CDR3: TGTGCCTGGAGGAAGAGCGGGGTTAGCACAGATACGCAGTATTTT. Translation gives CAWRKSGVSTDTQYF.

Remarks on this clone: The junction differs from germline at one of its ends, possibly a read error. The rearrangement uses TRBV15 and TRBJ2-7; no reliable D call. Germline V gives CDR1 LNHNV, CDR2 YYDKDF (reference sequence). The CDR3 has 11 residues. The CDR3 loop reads CATSRPCFLGF. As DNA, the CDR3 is TGTGCCACCAGCAGGCCGTGTTTCCTAGGCTTC.

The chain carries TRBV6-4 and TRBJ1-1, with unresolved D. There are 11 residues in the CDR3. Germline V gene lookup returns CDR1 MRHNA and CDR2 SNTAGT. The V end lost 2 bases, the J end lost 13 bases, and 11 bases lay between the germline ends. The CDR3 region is CASSDPLCDFF. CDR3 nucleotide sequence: TGTGCCAGCAGTGACCCCCTGTGTGATTTCTTT.

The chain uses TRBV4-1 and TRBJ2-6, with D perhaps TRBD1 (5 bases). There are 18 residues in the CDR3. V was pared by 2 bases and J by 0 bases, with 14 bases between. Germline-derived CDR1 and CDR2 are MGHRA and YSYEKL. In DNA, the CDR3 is TGCGCCAGCAGCCAAATAGGACATAGAAACTCTGGGGCCAACGTCCTGACTTTC. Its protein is CASSQIGHRNSGANVLTF.

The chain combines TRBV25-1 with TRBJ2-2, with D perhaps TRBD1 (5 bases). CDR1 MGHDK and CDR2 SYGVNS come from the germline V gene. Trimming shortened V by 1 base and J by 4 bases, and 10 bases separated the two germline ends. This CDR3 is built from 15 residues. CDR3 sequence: CASSELRGGTGELFF. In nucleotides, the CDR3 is TGTGCCAGCAGTGAATTAAGGGGCGGCACCGGGGAGCTGTTTTTT. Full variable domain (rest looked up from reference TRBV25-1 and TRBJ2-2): EADIYQTPRYLVIGTGKKITLECSQTMGHDKMYWYQQDPGMELHLIHYSYGVNSTEKGDLSSESTVSRIRTEHFPLTLESARPSHTSQYLCASSELRGGTGELFFGEGSRLTVL.

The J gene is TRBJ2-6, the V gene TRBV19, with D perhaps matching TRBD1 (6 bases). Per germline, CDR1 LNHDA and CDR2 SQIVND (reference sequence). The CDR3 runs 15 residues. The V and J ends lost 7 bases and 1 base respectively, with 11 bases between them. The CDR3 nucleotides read TGTGCCAGTATGATGGACAGTTCTGGGGCCAACGTCCTGACTTTC. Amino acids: CASMMDSSGANVLTF. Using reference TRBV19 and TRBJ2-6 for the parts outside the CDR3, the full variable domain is DGGITQSPKYLFRKEGQNVTLSCEQNLNHDAMYWYRQDPGQGLRLIYYSQIVNDFQKGDIAEGYSVSREKKESFPLTVTSAQKNPTAFYLCASMMDSSGANVLTFGAGSRLTVL.

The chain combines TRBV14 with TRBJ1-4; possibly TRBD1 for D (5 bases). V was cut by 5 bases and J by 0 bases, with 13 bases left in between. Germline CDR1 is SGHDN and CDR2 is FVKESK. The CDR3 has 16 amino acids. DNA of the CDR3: TGTGCCAGCAGCGAAAGACAGTCCGCAACTAATGAAAAACTGTTTTTT. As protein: CASSERQSATNEKLFF.

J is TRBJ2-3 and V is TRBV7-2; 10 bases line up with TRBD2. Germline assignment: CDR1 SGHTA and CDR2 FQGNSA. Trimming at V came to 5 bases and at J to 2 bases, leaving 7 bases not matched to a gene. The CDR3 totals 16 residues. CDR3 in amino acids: CASSPVLAGATDTQYF. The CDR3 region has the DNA TGTGCCAGCAGCCCAGTGCTAGCGGGAGCCACAGATACGCAGTATTTT.

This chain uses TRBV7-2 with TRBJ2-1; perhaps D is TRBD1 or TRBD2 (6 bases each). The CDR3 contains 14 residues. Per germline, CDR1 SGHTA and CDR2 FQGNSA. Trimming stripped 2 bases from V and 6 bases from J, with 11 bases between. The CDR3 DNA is TGTGCCAGCAGCTTATTGGGGGGCCTCAATGAGCAGTTCTTC. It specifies CASSLLGGLNEQFF.

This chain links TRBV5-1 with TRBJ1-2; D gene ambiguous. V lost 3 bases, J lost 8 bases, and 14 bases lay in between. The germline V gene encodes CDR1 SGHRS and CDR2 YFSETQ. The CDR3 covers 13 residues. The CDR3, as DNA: TGCGCCAGCAGCTCGGGCGGATCTATGGGCTACACCTTC. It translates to CASSSGGSMGYTF.

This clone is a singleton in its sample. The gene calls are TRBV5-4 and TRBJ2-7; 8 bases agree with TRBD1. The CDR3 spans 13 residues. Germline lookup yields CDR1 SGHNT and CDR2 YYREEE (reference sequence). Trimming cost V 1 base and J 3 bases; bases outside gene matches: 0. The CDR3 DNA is TGTGCCAGCAGCTTGACAGGGGGCTACGAGCAGTACTTC. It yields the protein CASSLTGGYEQYF.

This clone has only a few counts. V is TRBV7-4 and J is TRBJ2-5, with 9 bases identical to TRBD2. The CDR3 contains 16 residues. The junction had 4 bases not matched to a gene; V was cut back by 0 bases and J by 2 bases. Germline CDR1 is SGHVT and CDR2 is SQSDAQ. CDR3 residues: CASSLARTSGQETQYF. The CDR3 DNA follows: TGTGCCAGCAGCTTAGCGCGAACTAGCGGGCAAGAGACCCAGTACTTC.

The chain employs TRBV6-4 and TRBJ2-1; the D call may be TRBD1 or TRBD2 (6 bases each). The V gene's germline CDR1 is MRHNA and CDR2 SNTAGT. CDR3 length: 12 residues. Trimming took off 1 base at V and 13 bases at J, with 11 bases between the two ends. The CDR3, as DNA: TGTGCCAGCAGTGACTTAGGGGGAGGTCAGTTCTTC. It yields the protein CASSDLGGGQFF.

Written as DNA, the CDR3 is TGTGCCATGTCGACAGGGGAAACCGGGGAGCTGTTTTTT. Translation: CAMSTGETGELFF. The chain has TRBV10-3 and TRBJ2-2; 8 bases agree with TRBD1. The CDR3 runs to 13 residues. CDR1 ENHRY and CDR2 SYGVKD come from the germline V gene. V shed 9 bases and J 5 bases; nucleotides not matched to a gene: 5.

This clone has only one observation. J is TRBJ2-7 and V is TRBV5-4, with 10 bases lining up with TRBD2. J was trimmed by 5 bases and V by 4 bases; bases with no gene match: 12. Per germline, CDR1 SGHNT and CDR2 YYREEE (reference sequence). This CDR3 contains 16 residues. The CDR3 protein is CASSQKRTSGRNEQYF. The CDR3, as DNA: TGTGCCAGCAGCCAAAAAAGGACTAGCGGTAGAAACGAGCAGTACTTC. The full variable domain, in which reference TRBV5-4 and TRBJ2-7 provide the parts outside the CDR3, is ETGVTQSPTHLIKTRGQQVTLRCSSQSGHNTVSWYQQALGQGPQFIFQYYREEENGRGNFPPRFSGLQFPNYSSELNVNALELDDSALYLCASSQKRTSGRNEQYFGPGTRLTVT.